This TCR beta chain was found in a study of blood T cells in healthy people across ages. Whole-study results and caveats: Naive CD4+ cells and diversity were both higher in long-lived donors than in aged donors. While age rose, TCR beta diversity per million T cells dropped in a roughly linear way. Using unsorted PBMCs precluded a conclusive naive versus antigen-experienced comparison.

The table lists this clonotype with a few counts. The antigen is undetermined. There are 16 residues in the CDR3. Trimming removed 2 bases from V and 4 bases from J; junction bases left unmatched: 5. Germline V CDR1 and CDR2: MNHEY, SVGEGT. Alongside a J-beta primer mix, a sample-barcoded 5' primer served in a second PCR lasting about 7 to 11 cycles. One entry per CDR3 protein, called by TCRdb with MiXCR from the 5' RACE reads. The sample comprises some 640,000 distinct CDR3 sequences, less than 35% of which are singletons, and around 16% rests with the top ten. The receptor's source is an elderly woman in good health. Sequenced input: blood. The J gene is TRBJ1-5, the V gene TRBV6-2 or TRBV6-3; TRBD1 matches at 10 bases. The CDR3: CASSYRTGGDNQPQHF. In nucleotides, the CDR3 is TGTGCCAGCAGTTACAGGACAGGGGGGGATAATCAGCCCCAGCATTTT.